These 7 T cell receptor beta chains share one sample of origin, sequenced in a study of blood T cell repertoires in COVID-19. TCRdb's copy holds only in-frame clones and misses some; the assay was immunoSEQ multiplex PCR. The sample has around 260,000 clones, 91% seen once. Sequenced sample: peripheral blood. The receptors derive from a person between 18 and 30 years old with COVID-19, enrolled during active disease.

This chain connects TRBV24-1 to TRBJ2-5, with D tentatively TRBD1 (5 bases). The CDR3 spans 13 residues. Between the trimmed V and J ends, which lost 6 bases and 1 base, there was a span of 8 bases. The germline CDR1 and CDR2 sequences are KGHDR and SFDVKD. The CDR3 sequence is CATSNRFQETQYF. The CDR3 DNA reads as TGTGCCACCAGTAACAGGTTCCAAGAGACCCAGTACTTC.

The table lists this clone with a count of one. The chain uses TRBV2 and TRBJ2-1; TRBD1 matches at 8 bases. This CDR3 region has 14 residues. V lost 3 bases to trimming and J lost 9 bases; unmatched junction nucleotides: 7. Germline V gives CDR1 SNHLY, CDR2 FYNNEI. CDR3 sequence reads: CASSETWTGFEQFF. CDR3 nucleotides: TGTGCCAGCAGTGAGACCTGGACAGGGTTTGAGCAGTTCTTC.

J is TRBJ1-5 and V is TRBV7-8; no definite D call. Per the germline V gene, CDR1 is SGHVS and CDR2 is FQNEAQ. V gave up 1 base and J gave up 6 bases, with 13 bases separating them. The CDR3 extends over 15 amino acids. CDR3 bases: TGTGCCAGCAGCTTAGTCTCCCAAGGAGGTCAGCCCCAGCATTTT. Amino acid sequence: CASSLVSQGGQPQHF.

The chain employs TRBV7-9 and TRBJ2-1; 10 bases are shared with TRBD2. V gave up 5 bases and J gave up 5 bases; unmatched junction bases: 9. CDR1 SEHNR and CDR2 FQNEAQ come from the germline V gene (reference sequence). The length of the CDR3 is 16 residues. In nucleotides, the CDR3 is TGTGCCAGCAGCCGTCCGATCGGGACTAGCGACAATGAGCAGTTCTTC. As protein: CASSRPIGTSDNEQFF.

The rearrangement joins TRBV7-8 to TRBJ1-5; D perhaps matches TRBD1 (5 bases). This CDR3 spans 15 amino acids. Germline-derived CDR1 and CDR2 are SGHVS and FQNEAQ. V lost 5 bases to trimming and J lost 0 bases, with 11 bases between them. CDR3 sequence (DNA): TGTGCCAGCAGCCCAGGGTCTTATAGCAATCAGCCCCAGCATTTT. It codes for CASSPGSYSNQPQHF.

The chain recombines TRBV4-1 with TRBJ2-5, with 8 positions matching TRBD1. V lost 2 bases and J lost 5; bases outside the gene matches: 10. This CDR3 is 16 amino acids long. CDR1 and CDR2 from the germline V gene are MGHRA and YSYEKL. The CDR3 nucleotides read TGCGCCAGCAGCCAACCTACAGGGGGAACTTGGGAGACCCAGTACTTC. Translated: CASSQPTGGTWETQYF.

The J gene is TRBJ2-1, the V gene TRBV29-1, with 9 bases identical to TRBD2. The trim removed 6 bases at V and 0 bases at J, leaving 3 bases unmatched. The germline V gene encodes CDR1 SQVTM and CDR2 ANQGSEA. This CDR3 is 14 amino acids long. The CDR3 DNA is TGCAGCGTGGTAGCGGGGGACTCCTACAATGAGCAGTTCTTC. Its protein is CSVVAGDSYNEQFF.